These 29 T cell receptor beta chains originate from one sample sequenced in a study of CD8 T cells in ankylosing spondylitis. One entry per CDR3 protein results from TCRdb running MiXCR on the 5' RACE reads. The sample has about 200,000 distinct CDR3 sequences, around 13% seen once; the top ten hold approximately 15%. The sequencing sample was made of blood, either unsorted or a sorted T cell fraction (not recorded which). These TCRs come from a male donor with ankylosing spondylitis or in good health (not recorded which).

The chain is built from TRBV7-9 and TRBJ2-2; 9 bases agree with TRBD1. Germline assignment: CDR1 SEHNR and CDR2 FQNEAQ (reference sequence). This CDR3 has 16 amino acids. The V gene end was trimmed by 3 bases and the J gene end by 5 bases; junction bases not matched to a gene: 7. The CDR3 sequence: CASSFHRDRATGELFF. CDR3 coding DNA: TGTGCCAGCAGCTTCCACCGGGACAGGGCTACCGGGGAGCTGTTTTTT.

The chain uses TRBV9 and TRBJ2-3; 7 bases map to TRBD2. CDR1 is SGDLS and CDR2 is YYNGEE in the germline V gene. The CDR3 runs 17 residues. V dropped 2 bases and J dropped 0; count of bases not matched to a gene: 9. The CDR3 protein is CASSVDLAGHSTDTQYF. CDR3 DNA: TGTGCCAGCAGCGTTGATTTAGCGGGCCATAGCACAGATACGCAGTATTTT.

This clonotype appeared a few times. The chain has TRBV4-2 and TRBJ2-7; 8 positions agree with TRBD2. Trimming cost V 0 bases and J 4 bases; bases outside gene matches: 8. There are 16 residues in the CDR3. Germline assignment: CDR1 LGHNA and CDR2 YNFKEQ. The CDR3 sequence: CASSQEVASGSYEQYF. CDR3 nucleotide sequence: TGTGCCAGCAGCCAAGAGGTAGCTAGCGGGTCGTACGAGCAGTACTTC.

CDR3 DNA sequence: TGCGCCAGCGAGGGAGAAGAGACCCAGTACTTC. Translating it yields CASEGEETQYF. The genes are TRBV23-1 and TRBJ2-5, with D perhaps matching TRBD2 (5 bases). TRBV23-1 is labeled an ORF, and its function is uncertain. Trimming removed 8 bases at V and 3 bases at J, with 7 bases between. The length of the CDR3 is 11 residues.

This clonotype showed up just a few times. V is TRBV27 and J is TRBJ2-1, with D unclear. Deletions cut 8 bases from V and 0 bases from J, with 11 bases between. The CDR3 has 14 residues. Germline V gene lookup returns CDR1 MNHEY and CDR2 SMNVEV (reference sequence). CDR3: CASRRMSSYNEQFF. The CDR3 DNA sequence: TGTGCCAGCCGCAGGATGAGCTCCTACAATGAGCAGTTCTTC.

The rearrangement links TRBV20-1 to TRBJ2-7; 7 bases match TRBD2. The germline gives CDR1 DFQATT, CDR2 SNEGSKA (reference sequence). V dropped 6 bases and J dropped 5; count of bases not matched to a gene: 13. The CDR3 is made up of 14 amino acids. The CDR3 DNA reads TGCAGTGCCCCAGGCGGGAGCCGACCCCACGAGCAGTACTTC. Protein: CSAPGGSRPHEQYF.

In this sample, this clonotype turned up a few times. V gene TRBV7-9 combines with J gene TRBJ1-2; TRBD1 might be the D (6 bases). V lost 1 base to trimming and J lost 6 bases, with 12 bases between them. The CDR3 consists of 14 residues. The germline V gene has CDR1 SEHNR and CDR2 FQNEAQ (reference sequence). CDR3 protein: CASSLGGAENGYTF. The DNA of the CDR3 is TGTGCCAGCAGCTTAGGGGGGGCAGAAAATGGCTACACCTTC.

The gene calls are TRBV7-7 and TRBJ2-5; D not certain. From germline, CDR1 is SSHAT and CDR2 FNYEAQ (reference sequence). Trimming pared 1 base from V and 5 bases from J, leaving 11 bases between. CDR3 length: 14 amino acids. This CDR3 is CASSLDALIETQYF. CDR3 DNA sequence: TGTGCCAGCAGCTTAGATGCGCTCATCGAGACCCAGTACTTC.

Ten or more counts support this clonotype. CDR3 sequence: CSVEDGLEDYTF. The CDR3 DNA sequence: TGCAGCGTTGAAGACGGACTGGAGGACTACACCTTC. The chain has TRBV29-1 and TRBJ1-2; no reliable D call. Trimming took 0 bases from V and 10 from J, leaving 12 bases between them. Germline lookup yields CDR1 SQVTM and CDR2 ANQGSEA. This CDR3 has 12 residues.

V usage is TRBV29-1 and J usage is TRBJ2-7; 11 bases are a match to TRBD2. The CDR3 covers 14 residues. The V gene end was trimmed by 6 bases and the J gene end by 2 bases; junction bases not matched to a gene: 6. CDR1 and CDR2 (germline): SQVTM, ANQGSEA. CDR3 DNA sequence: TGCAGCGTACAGACTAGCGGGATTGCCTACGAGCAGTACTTC. This sequence encodes CSVQTSGIAYEQYF.

There are a few counts of this clonotype. The chain uses TRBV19 and TRBJ2-1, with 10 positions matching TRBD2. CDR1 and CDR2 (germline): LNHDA, SQIVND (reference sequence). The CDR3 is 15 residues long. With V trimmed by 5 bases and J by 4 bases, 5 bases remained unmatched. The CDR3 DNA is TGTGCCAGTAGTCCCCCTAGCGGGGGATACAATGAGCAGTTCTTC. As protein: CASSPPSGGYNEQFF.

The rearrangement uses TRBV5-1 and TRBJ2-7; TRBD1 matches 7 bases. This CDR3 spans 16 amino acids. J was trimmed by 3 bases and V by 0 bases; bases with no gene match: 9. Germline V gene data show CDR1 as SGHRS and CDR2 as YFSETQ. The CDR3 DNA is TGCGCCAGCAGCTTGGGAGGGGGCTTCCCACTCTACGAGCAGTACTTC. It specifies CASSLGGGFPLYEQYF.

This clonotype was found a few times. J is TRBJ2-1 and V is TRBV6-6; D remains ambiguous. The germline V gene has CDR1 MNHNY and CDR2 SVGAGI (reference sequence). The CDR3 runs 11 residues. V was trimmed by 3 bases and J by 9 bases, leaving 6 bases between them. The CDR3 region has the DNA TGTGCCAGCAGTTATGTCGGTGAGCAGTTCTTC. Amino acids: CASSYVGEQFF.

The rearrangement links TRBV4-1 to TRBJ2-3, with 7 bases identical to TRBD2. Losses at the gene ends were 3 bases for V and 0 bases for J; bases not matched to a gene: 9. The CDR3 is 17 amino acids. Germline-derived CDR1 and CDR2 are MGHRA and YSYEKL. This CDR3 is CASSQGGKTESTDTQYF. The CDR3 nucleotides read TGCGCCAGCAGCCAGGGAGGGAAGACGGAGAGCACAGATACGCAGTATTTT.

A few counts support this clonotype. CDR3 nucleotides: TGCAGTGCTAGTACGGGGACTACAGGGGCTGAAGCTTTCTTT. It translates to CSASTGTTGAEAFF. This sequence joins TRBV20-1 and TRBJ1-1; the match to TRBD1 covers 7 bases. V was pared by 3 bases and J by 6 bases, with 10 bases of the junction left unmatched. This CDR3 has 14 amino acids. Germline CDR1 DFQATT, CDR2 SNEGSKA (reference sequence).

There are a few counts of this clonotype. The V gene is TRBV9, the J gene TRBJ2-2, with unresolved D. CDR3 length: 12 residues. Trimming took off 6 bases at V and 5 bases at J, with 8 bases between the two ends. In germline, CDR1 is SGDLS, CDR2 YYNGEE. Written as DNA, the CDR3 is TGTGCCAGCACCCACAGTACCGGGGAGCTGTTTTTT. It codes for CASTHSTGELFF.

The chain couples TRBV5-1 to TRBJ2-7; TRBD2 matches 9 bases. J lost 5 bases, V lost 0 bases, and 0 bases had no gene match. The germline V gene encodes CDR1 SGHRS and CDR2 YFSETQ. The CDR3 sequence is 13 residues long. The CDR3, as DNA: TGCGCCAGCAGCTTGGTAGCGGGGGACGAGCAGTACTTC. Amino acids: CASSLVAGDEQYF.

The chain has TRBV29-1 and TRBJ2-2, with 9 positions matching TRBD1. The CDR3 sequence is 14 residues long. The V gene's germline CDR1 is SQVTM and CDR2 ANQGSEA. Trimming cost V 1 base and J 6 bases; bases outside gene matches: 3. CDR3 in DNA: TGCAGCGTTGAAGGACAGGGGGGGTCCGGGGAGCTGTTTTTT. It specifies CSVEGQGGSGELFF.

This sequence joins TRBV7-9 and TRBJ2-1, with D perhaps TRBD2 (5 bases). Trimming took off 1 base at V and 1 base at J, with 8 bases between the two ends. Per the germline V gene, CDR1 is SEHNR and CDR2 is FQNEAQ (reference sequence). The CDR3 contains 15 residues. CDR3 amino acids: CASSLEEGSYNEQFF. The CDR3 DNA is TGTGCCAGCAGCTTAGAAGAGGGTTCCTACAATGAGCAGTTCTTC.

This clonotype was observed a handful of times. V and J are TRBV6-2 or TRBV6-3 and TRBJ2-5, with a tentative D call TRBD2 (6 bases). CDR1 is MNHEY and CDR2 is SVGEGT in the germline V gene. There are 14 residues in the CDR3. V was cut by 4 bases and J by 5 bases, with 14 bases left in between. In DNA form, the CDR3 reads TGTGCCAGCAGTTTATTGGAGGGTCAGGAGACCCAGTACTTC. Translated, it gives CASSLLEGQETQYF.

The chain couples TRBV4-1 to TRBJ2-7; D not certain. The CDR3 has 11 residues. Deletions cut 3 bases from V and 6 bases from J, with 6 bases between. Germline V gene lookup returns CDR1 MGHRA and CDR2 YSYEKL. Written as DNA, the CDR3 is TGCGCCAGCAGCCAGCTAGGCGAGCAGTACTTC. The encoded protein is CASSQLGEQYF.

V gene TRBV30 combines with J gene TRBJ1-1; no reliable D call. Germline V CDR1 and CDR2: GTSNPN, SVGIG (reference sequence). V lost 0 bases, J lost 2 bases, and 10 bases lay in between. This CDR3 region has 14 residues. CDR3 in amino acids: CAWSVRRVNTEAFF. The DNA for the CDR3 is TGTGCCTGGAGTGTACGAAGGGTTAACACTGAAGCTTTCTTT.

The chain has TRBV5-6 and TRBJ2-2; 10 bases agree with TRBD1. CDR1 and CDR2 from the germline V gene are SGHDT and YYEEEE. J was trimmed by 3 bases and V by 4 bases; bases with no gene match: 6. The CDR3 length is 16 residues. CDR3 sequence reads: CASSVDRGRDTGELFF. The CDR3 DNA sequence: TGTGCCAGCAGCGTTGACAGGGGGCGGGACACCGGGGAGCTGTTTTTT.

The V gene is TRBV6-5, the J gene TRBJ1-6, with TRBD1 matching 8 bases. The CDR3 sequence is 16 residues long. Germline V gene data show CDR1 as MNHEY and CDR2 as SVGAGI. The ends lost 4 bases at V and 7 bases at J; junction bases unmatched: 9. The CDR3 protein is CASSSAQGAWNSPLHF. CDR3 DNA sequence: TGTGCCAGCAGTTCCGCGCAGGGGGCTTGGAATTCACCCCTCCACTTT.

This clonotype has just a few counts. The rearrangement joins TRBV10-3 to TRBJ1-6; D is unclear. Germline assignment: CDR1 ENHRY and CDR2 SYGVKD. The length of the CDR3 is 14 residues. The V and J ends lost 6 bases and 6 bases respectively, with 12 bases between them. The CDR3 DNA follows: TGTGCCATCAGGTCTAGGCAAGTTAATTCACCCCTCCACTTT. Translation gives CAIRSRQVNSPLHF.

In this sample, this clonotype turned up many times. V gene TRBV18 combines with J gene TRBJ2-1, with D hard to call. CDR1 is KGHSH and CDR2 is LQKENI in the germline V gene. Trimming pared 2 bases from V and 7 bases from J, leaving 3 bases between. The CDR3 spans 11 residues. CDR3 nucleotide sequence: TGTGCCAGCTCACCAACGAATGAGCAGTTCTTC. Protein product: CASSPTNEQFF.

This clonotype was found many times. The chain recombines TRBV27 with TRBJ2-7; D is perhaps TRBD1 (6 bases). Germline assignment: CDR1 MNHEY and CDR2 SMNVEV (reference sequence). Trimming removed 7 bases at V and 9 bases at J, with 13 bases between. The CDR3 has 11 residues. Here the CDR3 DNA reads TGTGCCAGCACTTCAGGGGTTGCGCAGTACTTC. The encoded protein is CASTSGVAQYF.

The chain joins TRBV13 to TRBJ2-5, with 8 positions matching TRBD1. This CDR3 is built from 14 residues. Per germline, CDR1 PRHDT and CDR2 FYEKMQ (reference sequence). Trimming took 5 bases from V and 1 from J; bases not matched to a gene: 3. Here the CDR3 reads CASSQGQGQETQYF. DNA of the CDR3: TGTGCCAGCAGCCAAGGACAGGGCCAAGAGACCCAGTACTTC.

This clonotype has only a few counts. The CDR3 DNA reads as TGTGCCAGCAGTGACTCCGCCCGCGCGGGGACCGGGGAGCTGTTTTTT. Protein: CASSDSARAGTGELFF. The chain is built from TRBV6-4 and TRBJ2-2; TRBD2 might be the D (6 bases). This CDR3 comprises 16 residues. Germline values: CDR1 MRHNA, CDR2 SNTAGT. V was clipped by 0 bases and J by 5 bases, with 13 bases between them.